The clone carrying this TCR beta chain was observed a few times. Through a sample-barcoded 5' primer and a J-beta primer mix, a second PCR was run for roughly 6 to 12 cycles. MiXCR, applied by TCRdb to the 5' RACE reads, yields one record per CDR3 protein. The sample lists about 1.8 million distinct CDR3 sequences; less than 50% were seen once. This entry belongs to a study of blood T cells in healthy people across ages. Trimming removed 1 base at V and 3 bases at J, with 6 bases between. The germline V gene encodes CDR1 MNHEY and CDR2 SMNVEV (reference sequence). The CDR3 spans 13 residues. This clonotype was sampled from a woman in her 40s in good health. The chain is built from TRBV27 and TRBJ2-5, with D unresolved. The specimen was blood. CDR3 in amino acids: CASSLYEEETQYF. The CDR3 DNA reads as TGTGCCAGCAGTTTATACGAAGAAGAGACCCAGTACTTC.